This T cell receptor (beta chain) came from a study of T cell responses to AZD1222 COVID-19 vaccine (dated by TCRdb to about 2021). About the full investigation: AZD1222 recipients given second doses at about 4 weeks or at about 12 weeks were pooled, since spike-specific TCR depth and breadth were not found to differ between the two schedules. Trial participants were enrolled into age subgroups of 18-55, 56-69 and 70-plus years, which contained around 140, 26 and 57 TCR-sequenced participants, respectively. A total of around 240 trial participants underwent TCR sequencing, of whom around 200 received two doses of AZD1222 and around 25 received two doses of the MenACWY control vaccine.

Summary of the overall study and its limitations: CD4 TCRs associated with the vaccine covered the entire spike protein, and the dominant responses were in regions 160-218 and 743-854. A significant rise in spike-specific TCR breadth and depth was observed after two AZD1222 doses relative to day 0 and relative to MenACWY recipients. Epitopes outside the regions mutated in the B.1.351 and B.1.1.7 variants were reportedly recognized by nearly half of the unique spike-specific TCRs. Conclusions about previously exposed vaccinees are limited, since just a handful of AZD1222 recipients were seropositive for SARS-CoV-2 at baseline. Participants were mostly white British and included more females than males, and it was suggested by the authors that clonal diversity may have been underestimated. Because no day 14 peak-response samples were available, repertoires were characterized only after the peak T cell response. The 56-69-year group was small, and its depth increase did not reach significance, likely because of low power.

Ends trimmed: V by 6 bases, J by 6 bases; bases unmatched to a gene: 9. Sequences MDHEN (CDR1) and SYDVKM (CDR2) are obtained from the germline V gene. From the cysteine up to the phenylalanine, the CDR3 has a length of 16 residues. The kept DNA is CDR3 alone, 48 bases in frame from the first base. The CDR3 regions of human TCRbeta chains were subjected to immunosequencing. As for how the authors treated the data: Repertoire TCRs were checked for matches against a reference library of SARS-CoV-2-specific TCRs that had been generated using the MIRA antigen-specificity platform. Breadth was defined as the fraction of unique TCRs that were SARS-CoV-2-associated. Depth was defined as the fraction of total T cells that were SARS-CoV-2-associated. Using the MIRA data, each spike-specific TCR was assigned both to the spike region to which the TCR was reactive and to a CD4 or CD8 class. Log10-transformed breadth and depth values were compared by one-way ANOVA with Sidak's multiple comparisons tests. Sourced from immuneACCESS, this table was stored by TCRdb with only in-frame sequences that have V and J called. A share of the clones is absent; for the studies checked, an unresolved V gene accounts for under half, and the remainder has no known explanation. The DNA gave D and trimming, while V, J and clone size come from that table. The sample includes 200,000 to 300,000 clones, with 90% to 95% observed a single time. Of the sample, 0.5% to 0.65% is held by the ten largest clones.

Comments on this clone: Its antigen target is currently unknown. Base qualities are not at hand, and no much larger clone is one base apart.

The intended sense of this specimen's time point label: baseline before first vaccination. Samples from vaccinated people were obtained from the UK trials COV001 and COV002, which included a single-blind randomized controlled phase 2/3 trial of AZD1222 (ChAdOx1 nCoV-19) in healthy adults. Trial participant PBMC samples were collected at day 0 and day 28 after the second dose for TCRbeta chain sequencing. Specimen: peripheral blood, collected on day 0 of AZD1222 vaccination. The source is an adult in good health. The rearrangement joined TRBV28 to TRBJ2-7; TRBD2 matches 15 bases in the middle. The DNA sequence reads TGTGCCAGCAGCCACCCCGGGACTAGCGGGAGGTTCGAGCAGTACTTC. Its amino acids are CASSHPGTSGRFEQYF.